This T cell receptor beta chain was profiled in a study of cytomegalovirus exposure and HLA in healthy donors. Background on the study: It was reported in a later analysis that the 120 validation repertoires used the same platform as the approximately 670 first-cohort repertoires.

As for this clone: What it binds is not known.

The protocol was immunoSEQ multiplex PCR, while the TCRdb copy is restricted to in-frame clones and leaves out a portion. Found here are a few hundred thousand clones, roughly 87% of them singletons; the top ten hold 12%. Notes on the study in general: According to the study, 160 or so TCR beta chains were cytomegalovirus-associated. Rare sequences made up most TCRs, while some public TCRs were found in many donors. Reportedly, diagnosis of cytomegalovirus status by the classifier showed high specificity and sensitivity.

The V end was cut by 2 bases, the J end by 5 bases, with 10 bases between. Per germline, CDR1 MNHEY and CDR2 SVGAGI. The CDR3 consists of 14 residues. Material for sequencing was PBMCs. The gene calls are TRBV6-5 and TRBJ2-1; D is uncertain. The TCR sequence derives from a man younger than 35 in good health and CMV-seropositive. The CDR3 loop reads CASSYTSENNEQFF. The CDR3, as DNA: TGTGCCAGCAGTTACACGTCCGAGAACAATGAGCAGTTCTTC.